This is a list of T cell receptor beta chains from one sample in a study of blood T cell repertoires in COVID-19. Repertoires were generated with immunoSEQ multiplex PCR, while TCRdb's copy carries only in-frame clones and drops some. This table has approximately 100,000 clones, roughly 92% appearing once. Sequenced input: peripheral blood. These receptors all come from a man aged 45 to 65 with active COVID-19. Both conserved end residues are part of each CDR3. The D gene is left open where the match is weak. Clone size is given for some rows only: seen once, a few or many times, or a class if the clone is expanded.

>TRBV27|-|TRBD2|TRBJ2-2
TGTGCCAGCAGGCTGACGGCGGGGGGATACACCGGGGAGCTGTTTTTT
CASRLTAGGYTGELFF
>TRBV5-8|-|-|TRBJ1-1
TGTGCCAGCAGCGAGGTTCAGGGCCTGAACACTGAAGCTTTCTTT
CASSEVQGLNTEAFF
>TRBV7-4|-|TRBD2|TRBJ2-1
TGTGCCAGCAGCTTATCCGGGACTACCTTTTACAATGAGCAGTTCTTC
CASSLSGTTFYNEQFF
>TRBV12-3/TRBV12-4|-|-|TRBJ1-2
TGTGCCAGCACCCTCAGGGGTCAGGAGGGCTACACCTTC
CASTLRGQEGYTF
>TRBV18|-|-|TRBJ1-1
TGTGCCAGCTCACCTCCACTCGGACGGACTAACACTGAAGCTTTCTTT
CASSPPLGRTNTEAFF
>TRBV10-1|once|TRBD2|TRBJ2-7
TGCGCCAGCAGTGACCCGGGACTAGCGGGAGTGGACGAGCAGTACTTC
CASSDPGLAGVDEQYF
>TRBV7-3|few|-|TRBJ1-1
TGTGCCAGCAGCTTATATCAGGCTACGAACACTGAAGCTTTCTTT
CASSLYQATNTEAFF
>TRBV2|-|-|TRBJ2-2
TGTGCCAGCAGTGTTCAGGGGGGAGGCGGGGAGCTGTTTTTT
CASSVQGGGGELFF
>TRBV18|-|-|TRBJ1-1
TGTGCCAGCTCACCAAGGGGAGGGGACACTGAAGCTTTCTTT
CASSPRGGDTEAFF
>TRBV19|-|-|TRBJ1-1
TGTGCCGCCCGAGGCCTGGGGGGAATGAACACTGAAGCTTTCTTT
CAARGLGGMNTEAFF
>TRBV12-3/TRBV12-4|-|-|TRBJ1-2
TGTGCCAGCTCTGCGGGACCGTACTATGGCTACACCTTC
CASSAGPYYGYTF
>TRBV6-5|-|TRBD1|TRBJ1-1
TGTGCCAGCAGTTCCGCCGGGACAGGGGGCACTGAAGCTTTCTTT
CASSSAGTGGTEAFF
>TRBV3-1/TRBV3-2|-|-|TRBJ2-4
TGTGCCAGCAGCCAAGATGAAAATCTAGCCCCCAAAAACATTCAGTACTTC
CASSQDENLAPKNIQYF
>TRBV28|-|TRBD1|TRBJ2-7
TGTGCCAGCAGTTTACCCGGGACAGGATTCTACGAGCAGTACTTC
CASSLPGTGFYEQYF
>TRBV4-1|few|TRBD1|TRBJ2-7
TGCGCCAGCAGCCAAGATTTAAATCCCACAGGGGGCGACGAGCAGTACTTC
CASSQDLNPTGGDEQYF
>TRBV6-1|-|TRBD2|TRBJ2-2
TGTGCCAGCAGTGAAGCGGGCCCGGGACTACTGAACACCGGGGAGCTGTTTTTT
CASSEAGPGLLNTGELFF
>TRBV19|-|TRBD2|TRBJ2-7
TGTGCCAGTAGTTTCCTTGGGGAGGGCCAGTACGAGCAGTACTTC
CASSFLGEGQYEQYF
>TRBV5-1|once|-|TRBJ2-1
TGCGCCAGCAGCCGGGGACAAACTGACAATGAGCAGTTCTTC
CASSRGQTDNEQFF
>TRBV10-3|once|-|TRBJ2-2
TGTGCCATCAGTTTCGCGACTAGGCGCACCGGGGAGCTGTTTTTT
CAISFATRRTGELFF
>TRBV6-5|-|-|TRBJ2-5
TGTGCCAGCAGCCCCACTGGCGGGTACCAAGAGACCCAGTACTTC
CASSPTGGYQETQYF
>TRBV19|once|TRBD2|TRBJ2-1
TGTGCCAGTGCCGGTGGGGCGCGGGAGGGAGGTAATGAGCAGTTCTTC
CASAGGAREGGNEQFF
>TRBV28|once|TRBD1|TRBJ2-7
TGTGCCAGCAGTTCCCCGGGACAGGACTACGAGCAGTACTTC
CASSSPGQDYEQYF
>TRBV5-1|-|TRBD1|TRBJ1-6
TGCGCCAGCAGCCAGCTTGGGGACAGCAATTCACCCCTCCACTTT
CASSQLGDSNSPLHF
>TRBV5-1|-|TRBD2|TRBJ2-1
TGCGCCAGCAGCCCGATTAGCGGGACGACCTACAATGAGCAGTTCTTC
CASSPISGTTYNEQFF
>TRBV28|once|-|TRBJ2-5
TGTGCCAGCAGTCCTCCGGGGGTACCGGCCCAGTACTTC
CASSPPGVPAQYF
>TRBV28|-|-|TRBJ2-5
TGTGCCAGCAGTTCCGGGACTCTTCAAGAGACCCAGTACTTC
CASSSGTLQETQYF
>TRBV7-9|-|-|TRBJ1-2
TGTGCCAGCAGCTCCGACAGCTATGGCTACACCTTC
CASSSDSYGYTF
>TRBV24-1|-|TRBD1|TRBJ1-2
TGTGCCACCAGTGGGTTCGCAGGGGGCGAGTATGGCTACACCTTC
CATSGFAGGEYGYTF
>TRBV28|-|TRBD1|TRBJ1-5
TGTGCCAGCAGTTCCCTTAGGACAGGGGTGATCCGCTATCTGCCCCAGCATTTT
CASSSLRTGVIRYLPQHF
>TRBV5-1|-|TRBD1|TRBJ2-2
TGCGCCAGCAGCTTGCAACAGGGGGCCGACGGGGAGCTGTTTTTT
CASSLQQGADGELFF
>TRBV7-2|-|-|TRBJ1-1
TGTGCCAGCAGCCCCTGGGTGGGCAGTGAAGCTTTCTTT
CASSPWVGSEAFF
>TRBV24-1|-|TRBD2|TRBJ2-1
TGTGCCACCAGTGATTCTTTGATTCGCGGGAGGCTCCCGGAGGAGCAGTTCTTC
CATSDSLIRGRLPEEQFF
>TRBV5-4|-|-|TRBJ2-1
TGTGCCAGCAGCTTAGTATCGCGGAATGAGCAGTTCTTC
CASSLVSRNEQFF
>TRBV5-1|-|-|TRBJ2-2
TGCGCCAGCAGCTTTAGGCTAGGAGTTACCGGGGAGCTGTTTTTT
CASSFRLGVTGELFF
>TRBV28|-|-|TRBJ1-2
TGTGCCAGCAGACCGACAGACTCTAGGGGCTATGGCTACACCTTC
CASRPTDSRGYGYTF
>TRBV2|-|TRBD1|TRBJ2-7
TGTGCCAGCAGCAGACAGGGTATTCACGAGCAGTACTTC
CASSRQGIHEQYF
>TRBV7-3|-|TRBD1|TRBJ2-1
TGTGCCAGCAGTTCGCAGGGGGCAGACAATGAGCAGTTCTTC
CASSSQGADNEQFF
>TRBV7-2|once|TRBD2|TRBJ2-1
TGTGCCAGCAGCCCTTCCCCGGGACTAGCGGGAGTGCCAGATGAGCAGTTCTTC
CASSPSPGLAGVPDEQFF
>TRBV9|-|TRBD1|TRBJ1-4
TGTGCCAGCAGCGCCCCGCGAAGGACAGGGGCGGATGAAAAACTGTTTTTT
CASSAPRRTGADEKLFF
>TRBV10-1|-|TRBD2|TRBJ2-2
TGCGCCAGCAGTGACCCCGGGACTAGCGGTCTGATTGGCGGGGAGCTGTTTTTT
CASSDPGTSGLIGGELFF
>TRBV7-3|once|-|TRBJ2-1
TGTGCCAGCAGCCTCATGACAGACAATGAGCAGTTCTTC
CASSLMTDNEQFF